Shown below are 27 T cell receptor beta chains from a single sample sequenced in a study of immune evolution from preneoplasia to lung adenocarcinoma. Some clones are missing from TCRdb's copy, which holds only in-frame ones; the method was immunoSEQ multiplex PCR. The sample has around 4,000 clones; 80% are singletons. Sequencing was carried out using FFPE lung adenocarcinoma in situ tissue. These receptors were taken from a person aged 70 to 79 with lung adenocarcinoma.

CDR3 loop: CASSEIGRGETQYF. CDR3 sequence (DNA): TGCGCCAGCAGTGAGATCGGTCGAGGAGAGACCCAGTACTTC. The gene calls are TRBV10-2 and TRBJ2-5; D uncertain. V was trimmed by 2 bases and J by 4 bases, leaving 11 bases between them. This CDR3 contains 14 residues. Germline V CDR1 and CDR2: WSHSY, SAAADI.

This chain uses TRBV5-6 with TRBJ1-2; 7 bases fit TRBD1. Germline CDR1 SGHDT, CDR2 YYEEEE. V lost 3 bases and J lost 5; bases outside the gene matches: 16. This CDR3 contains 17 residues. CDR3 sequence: CASSYPPPTGRRYGYTF. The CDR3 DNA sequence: TGTGCCAGCAGCTACCCGCCCCCGACAGGGAGGAGGTATGGCTACACCTTC.

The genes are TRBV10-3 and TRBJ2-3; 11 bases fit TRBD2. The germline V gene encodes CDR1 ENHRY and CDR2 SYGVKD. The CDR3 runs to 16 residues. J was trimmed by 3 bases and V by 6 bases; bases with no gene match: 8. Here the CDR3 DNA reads TGTGCCATCAGGAGTAGGCTAGCGGGAGGTACAGATACGCAGTATTTT. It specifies CAIRSRLAGGTDTQYF.

CDR3 in DNA: TGCAGCGTTGGGGGACAGGGAACCCATGAGCAGTTCTTC. Its protein product is CSVGGQGTHEQFF. V is TRBV29-1 and J is TRBJ2-1; 9 nucleotides align to TRBD1. Trimming removed 4 bases from V and 8 bases from J; junction bases left unmatched: 6. This CDR3 region has 13 residues. The germline V gene has CDR1 SQVTM and CDR2 ANQGSEA.

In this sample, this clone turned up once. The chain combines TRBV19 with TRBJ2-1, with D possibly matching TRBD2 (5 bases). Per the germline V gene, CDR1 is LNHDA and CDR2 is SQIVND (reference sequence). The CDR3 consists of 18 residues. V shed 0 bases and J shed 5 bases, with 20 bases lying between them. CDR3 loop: CASSIERADSARDNEQFF. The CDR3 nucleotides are TGTGCCAGTAGTATAGAGCGGGCTGACTCCGCTCGGGACAATGAGCAGTTCTTC.

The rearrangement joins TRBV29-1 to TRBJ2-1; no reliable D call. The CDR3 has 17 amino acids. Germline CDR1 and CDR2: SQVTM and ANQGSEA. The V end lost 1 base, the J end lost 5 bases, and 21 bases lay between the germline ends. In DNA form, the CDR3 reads TGCAGCGTTGAAGGGTCAGTTAGATTTACAAGGGACAATGAGCAGTTCTTC. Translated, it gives CSVEGSVRFTRDNEQFF.

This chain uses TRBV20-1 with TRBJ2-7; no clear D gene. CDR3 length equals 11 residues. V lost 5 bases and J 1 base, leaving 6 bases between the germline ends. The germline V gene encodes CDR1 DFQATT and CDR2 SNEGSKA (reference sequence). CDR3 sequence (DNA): TGCAGTGCTGGAACTTCCTACGAGCAGTACTTC. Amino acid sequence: CSAGTSYEQYF.

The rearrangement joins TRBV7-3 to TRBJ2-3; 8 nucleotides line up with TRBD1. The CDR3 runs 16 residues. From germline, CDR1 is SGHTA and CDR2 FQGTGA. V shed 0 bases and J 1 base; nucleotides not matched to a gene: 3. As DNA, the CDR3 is TGTGCCAGCAGCTTAACCTCGACAGGGGGCACAGATACGCAGTATTTT. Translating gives CASSLTSTGGTDTQYF.

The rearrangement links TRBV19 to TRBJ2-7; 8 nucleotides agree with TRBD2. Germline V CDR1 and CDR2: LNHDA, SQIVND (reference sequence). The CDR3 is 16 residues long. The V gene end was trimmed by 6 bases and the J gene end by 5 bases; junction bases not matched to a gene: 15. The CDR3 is CASSPIREGLSDEQYF. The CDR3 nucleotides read TGTGCCAGTAGCCCCATCCGGGAGGGCCTATCGGACGAGCAGTACTTC.

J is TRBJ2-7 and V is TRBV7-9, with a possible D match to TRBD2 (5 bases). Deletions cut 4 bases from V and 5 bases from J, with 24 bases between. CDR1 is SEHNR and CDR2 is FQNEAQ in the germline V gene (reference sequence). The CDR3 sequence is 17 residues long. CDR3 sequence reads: CASSSPQQAAIPNEQYF. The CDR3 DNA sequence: TGTGCCAGCAGCTCCCCTCAACAAGCGGCAATACCCAACGAGCAGTACTTC. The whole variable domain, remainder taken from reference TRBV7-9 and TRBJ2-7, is DTGVSQNPRHKITKRGQNVTFRCDPISEHNRLYWYRQTLGQGPEFLTYFQNEAQLEKSRLLSDRFSAERPKGSFSTLEIQRTEQGDSAMYLCASSSPQQAAIPNEQYFGPGTRLTVT.

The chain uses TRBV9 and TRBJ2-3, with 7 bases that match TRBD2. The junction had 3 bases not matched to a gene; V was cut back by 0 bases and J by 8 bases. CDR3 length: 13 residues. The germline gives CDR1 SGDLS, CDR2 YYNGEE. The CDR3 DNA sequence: TGTGCCAGCAGCGTAGCGGGAGGCGGTACGCAGTATTTT. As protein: CASSVAGGGTQYF.

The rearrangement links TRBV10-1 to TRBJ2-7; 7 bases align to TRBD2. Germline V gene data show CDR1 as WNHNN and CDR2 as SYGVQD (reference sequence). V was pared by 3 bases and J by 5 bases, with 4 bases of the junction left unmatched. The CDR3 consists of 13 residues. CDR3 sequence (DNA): TGCGCCAGCAGTGAAGCAGGGAGGGACGAGCAGTACTTC. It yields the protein CASSEAGRDEQYF.

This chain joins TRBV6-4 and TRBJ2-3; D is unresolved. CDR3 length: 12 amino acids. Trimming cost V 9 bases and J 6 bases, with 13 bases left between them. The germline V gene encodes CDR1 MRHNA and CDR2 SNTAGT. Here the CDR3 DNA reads TGTGCCAGTGCTGCAGTGGGGGATACGCAGTATTTT. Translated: CASAAVGDTQYF.

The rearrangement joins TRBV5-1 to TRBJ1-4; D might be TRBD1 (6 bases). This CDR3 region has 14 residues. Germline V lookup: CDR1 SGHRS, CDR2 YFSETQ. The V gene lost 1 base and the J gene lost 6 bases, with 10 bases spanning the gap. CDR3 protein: CASSLRPGDEKLFF. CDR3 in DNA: TGCGCCAGCAGCTTGAGGCCAGGGGATGAAAAACTGTTTTTT. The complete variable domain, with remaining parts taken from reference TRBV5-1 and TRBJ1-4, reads KAGVTQTPRYLIKTRGQQVTLSCSPISGHRSVSWYQQTPGQGLQFLFEYFSETQRNKGNFPGRFSGRQFSNSRSEMNVSTLELGDSALYLCASSLRPGDEKLFFGSGTQLSVL.

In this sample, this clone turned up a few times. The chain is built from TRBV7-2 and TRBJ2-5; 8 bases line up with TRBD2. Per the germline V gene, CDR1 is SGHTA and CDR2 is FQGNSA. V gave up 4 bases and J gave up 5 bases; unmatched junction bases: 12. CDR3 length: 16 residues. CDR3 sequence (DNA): TGTGCCAGCAGCTCGGCGGGACTAGGCGGTGGGGAGACCCAGTACTTC. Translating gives CASSSAGLGGGETQYF.

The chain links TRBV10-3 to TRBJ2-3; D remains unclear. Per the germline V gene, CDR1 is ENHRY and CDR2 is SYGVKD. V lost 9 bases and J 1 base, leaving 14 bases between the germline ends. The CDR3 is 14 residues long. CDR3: CAMGPYGGTDTQYF. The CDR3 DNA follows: TGTGCCATGGGTCCTTATGGGGGCACAGATACGCAGTATTTT.

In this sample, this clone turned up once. The CDR3: CASSLDGTPSNEQFF. CDR3 DNA sequence: TGCGCCAGCAGCTTGGATGGGACTCCTTCCAATGAGCAGTTCTTC. The chain is built from TRBV5-1 and TRBJ2-1; TRBD2 might be the D (6 bases). The V gene lost 0 bases and the J gene lost 6 bases, with 13 bases spanning the gap. The CDR3 has 15 residues. CDR1 SGHRS and CDR2 YFSETQ come from the germline V gene.

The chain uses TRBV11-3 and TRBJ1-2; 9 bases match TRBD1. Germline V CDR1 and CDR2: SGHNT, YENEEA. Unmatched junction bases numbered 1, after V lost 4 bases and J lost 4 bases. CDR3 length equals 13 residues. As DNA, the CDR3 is TGTGCCAGCAGCTCGGACAGGGGCTATGGCTACACCTTC. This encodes CASSSDRGYGYTF. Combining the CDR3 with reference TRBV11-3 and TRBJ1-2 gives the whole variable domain EAGVVQSPRYKIIEKKQPVAFWCNPISGHNTLYWYLQNLGQGPELLIRYENEEAVDDSQLPKDRFSAERLKGVDSTLKIQPAELGDSAVYLCASSSDRGYGYTFGSGTRLTVV.

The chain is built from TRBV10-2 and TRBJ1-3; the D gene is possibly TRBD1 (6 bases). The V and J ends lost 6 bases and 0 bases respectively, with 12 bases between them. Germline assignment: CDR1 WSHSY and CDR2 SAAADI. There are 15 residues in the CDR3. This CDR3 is CASRDSSSSGNTIYF. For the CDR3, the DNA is TGCGCCAGCAGGGACAGTTCAAGCTCTGGAAACACCATATATTTT.

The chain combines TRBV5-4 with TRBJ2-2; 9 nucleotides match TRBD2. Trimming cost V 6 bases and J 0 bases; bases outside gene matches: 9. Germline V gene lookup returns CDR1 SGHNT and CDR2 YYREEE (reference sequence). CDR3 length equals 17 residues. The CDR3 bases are TGTGCCAGCATCCTGCCGGCTAGCGGGACGAACACCGGGGAGCTGTTTTTT. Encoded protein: CASILPASGTNTGELFF.

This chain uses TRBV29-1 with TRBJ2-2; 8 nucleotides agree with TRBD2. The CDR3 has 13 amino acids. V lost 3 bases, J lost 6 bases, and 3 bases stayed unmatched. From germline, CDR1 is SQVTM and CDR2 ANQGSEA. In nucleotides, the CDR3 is TGCAGCGTTGACCCCGGGGGGGCCGGGGAGCTGTTTTTT. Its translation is CSVDPGGAGELFF.

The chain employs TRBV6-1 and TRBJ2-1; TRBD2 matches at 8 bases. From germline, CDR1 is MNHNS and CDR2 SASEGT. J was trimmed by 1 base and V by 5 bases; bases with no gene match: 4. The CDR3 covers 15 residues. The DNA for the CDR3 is TGTGCCAGCAGTTTTGGACTAGCATCCTACAATGAGCAGTTCTTC. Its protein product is CASSFGLASYNEQFF.

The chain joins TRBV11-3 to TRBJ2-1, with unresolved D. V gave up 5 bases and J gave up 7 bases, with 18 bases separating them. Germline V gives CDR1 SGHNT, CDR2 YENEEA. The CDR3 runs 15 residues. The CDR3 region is CASSPLNGLANEQFF. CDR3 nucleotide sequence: TGTGCCAGCAGCCCTCTAAACGGGCTGGCGAATGAGCAGTTCTTC. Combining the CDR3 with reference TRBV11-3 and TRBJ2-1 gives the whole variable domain EAGVVQSPRYKIIEKKQPVAFWCNPISGHNTLYWYLQNLGQGPELLIRYENEEAVDDSQLPKDRFSAERLKGVDSTLKIQPAELGDSAVYLCASSPLNGLANEQFFGPGTRLTVL.

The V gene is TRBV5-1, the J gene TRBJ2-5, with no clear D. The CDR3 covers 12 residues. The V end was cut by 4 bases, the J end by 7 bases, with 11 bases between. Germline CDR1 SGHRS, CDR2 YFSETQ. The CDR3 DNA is TGCGCCAGCAGCCCCCCCGGAGTGACCCAGTACTTC. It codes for CASSPPGVTQYF.

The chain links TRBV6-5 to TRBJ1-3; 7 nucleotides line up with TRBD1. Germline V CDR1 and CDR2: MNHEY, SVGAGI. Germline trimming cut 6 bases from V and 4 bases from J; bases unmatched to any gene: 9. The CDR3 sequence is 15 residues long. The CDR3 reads CASRDHGTAGNTIYF. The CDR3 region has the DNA TGTGCCAGCAGAGACCACGGGACAGCAGGAAACACCATATATTTT.

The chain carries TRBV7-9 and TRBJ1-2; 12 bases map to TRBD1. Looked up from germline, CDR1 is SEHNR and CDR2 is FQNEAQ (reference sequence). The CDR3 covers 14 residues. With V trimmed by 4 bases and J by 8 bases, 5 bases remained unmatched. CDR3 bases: TGTGCCAGCAGCTCGGGACAGGGGGCAGGGGGCTACACCTTC. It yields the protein CASSSGQGAGGYTF.

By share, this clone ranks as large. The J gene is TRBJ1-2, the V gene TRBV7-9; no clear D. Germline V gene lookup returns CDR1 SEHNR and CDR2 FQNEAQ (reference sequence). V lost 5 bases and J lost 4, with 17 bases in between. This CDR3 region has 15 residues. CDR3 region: CASSPGQQALYGYTF. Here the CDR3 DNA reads TGTGCCAGCAGCCCCGGCCAGCAGGCGCTCTATGGCTACACCTTC. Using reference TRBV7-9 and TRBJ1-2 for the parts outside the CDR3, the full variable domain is DTGVSQNPRHKITKRGQNVTFRCDPISEHNRLYWYRQTLGQGPEFLTYFQNEAQLEKSRLLSDRFSAERPKGSFSTLEIQRTEQGDSAMYLCASSPGQQALYGYTFGSGTRLTVV.